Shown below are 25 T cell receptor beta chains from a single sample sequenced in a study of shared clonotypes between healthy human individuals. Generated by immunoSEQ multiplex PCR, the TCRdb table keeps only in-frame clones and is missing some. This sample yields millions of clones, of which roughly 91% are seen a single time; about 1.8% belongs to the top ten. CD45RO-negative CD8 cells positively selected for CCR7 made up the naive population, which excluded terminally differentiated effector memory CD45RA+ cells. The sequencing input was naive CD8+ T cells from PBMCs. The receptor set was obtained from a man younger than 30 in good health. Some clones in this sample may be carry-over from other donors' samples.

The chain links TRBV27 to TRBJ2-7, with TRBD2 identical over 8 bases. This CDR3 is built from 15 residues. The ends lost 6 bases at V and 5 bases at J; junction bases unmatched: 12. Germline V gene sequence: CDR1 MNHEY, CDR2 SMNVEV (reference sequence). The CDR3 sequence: CASSLGAGGQNEQYF. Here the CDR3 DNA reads TGTGCCAGCAGCTTAGGGGCGGGGGGACAAAACGAGCAGTACTTC.

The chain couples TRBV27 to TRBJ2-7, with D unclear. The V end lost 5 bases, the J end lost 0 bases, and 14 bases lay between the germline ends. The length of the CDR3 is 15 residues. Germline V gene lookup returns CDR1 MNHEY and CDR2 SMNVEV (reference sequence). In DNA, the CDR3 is TGTGCCAGCAGTCGGGTCGGCAGGAGCTCCTACGAGCAGTACTTC. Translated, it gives CASSRVGRSSYEQYF.

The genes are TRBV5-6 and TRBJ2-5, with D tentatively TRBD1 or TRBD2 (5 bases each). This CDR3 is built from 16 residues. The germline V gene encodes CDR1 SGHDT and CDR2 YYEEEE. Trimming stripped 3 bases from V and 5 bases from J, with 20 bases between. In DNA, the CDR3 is TGTGCCAGCAGCTCCCCTCCGGGCTCTGAGGGGGAGACCCAGTACTTC. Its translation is CASSSPPGSEGETQYF. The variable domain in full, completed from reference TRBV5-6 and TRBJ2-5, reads DAGVTQSPTHLIKTRGQQVTLRCSPKSGHDTVSWYQQALGQGPQFIFQYYEEEERQRGNFPDRFSGHQFPNYSSELNVNALLLGDSALYLCASSSPPGSEGETQYFGPGTRLLVL.

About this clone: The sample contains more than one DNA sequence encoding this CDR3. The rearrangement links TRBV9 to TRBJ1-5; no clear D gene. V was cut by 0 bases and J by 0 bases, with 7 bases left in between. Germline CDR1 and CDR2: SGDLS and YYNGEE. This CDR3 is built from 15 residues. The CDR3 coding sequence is TGTGCCAGCAGCGTAGGAGGGAGTAGCAATCAGCCCCAGCATTTT. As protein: CASSVGGSSNQPQHF.

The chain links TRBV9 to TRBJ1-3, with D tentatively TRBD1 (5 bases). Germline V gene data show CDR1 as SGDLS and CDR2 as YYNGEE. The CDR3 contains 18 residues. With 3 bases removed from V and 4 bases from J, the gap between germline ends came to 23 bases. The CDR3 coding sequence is TGTGCCAGCAGCGAGAGTTTACAGGTTCCCTCGGGGGGAAACACCATATATTTT. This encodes CASSESLQVPSGGNTIYF.

The CDR3 DNA reads as TGTGCCAGCAGCTCGAGAGGACAGGGTGCCCAATGGGAGCAGTACTTC. Translated, it gives CASSSRGQGAQWEQYF. The chain employs TRBV11-2 and TRBJ2-7, with 8 bases aligning to TRBD1. The CDR3 is 16 residues long. The ends lost 4 bases at V and 7 bases at J; junction bases unmatched: 15. The germline CDR1 and CDR2 sequences are SGHAT and FQNNGV.

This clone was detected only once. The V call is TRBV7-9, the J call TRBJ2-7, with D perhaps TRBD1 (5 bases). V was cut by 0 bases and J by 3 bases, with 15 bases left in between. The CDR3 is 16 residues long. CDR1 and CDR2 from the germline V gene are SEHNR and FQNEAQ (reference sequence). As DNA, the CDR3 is TGTGCCAGCAGCTTAGCCGAGGCAGGGTGGGGCTACGAGCAGTACTTC. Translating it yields CASSLAEAGWGYEQYF. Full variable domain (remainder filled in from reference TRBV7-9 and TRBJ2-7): DTGVSQNPRHKITKRGQNVTFRCDPISEHNRLYWYRQTLGQGPEFLTYFQNEAQLEKSRLLSDRFSAERPKGSFSTLEIQRTEQGDSAMYLCASSLAEAGWGYEQYFGPGTRLTVT.

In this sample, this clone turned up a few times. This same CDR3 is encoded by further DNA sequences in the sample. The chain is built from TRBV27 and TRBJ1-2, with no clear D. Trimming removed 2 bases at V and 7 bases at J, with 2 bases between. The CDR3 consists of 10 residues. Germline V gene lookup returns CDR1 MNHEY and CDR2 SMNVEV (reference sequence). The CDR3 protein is CASSLGGYTF. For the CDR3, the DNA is TGTGCCAGCAGTTTAGGTGGCTACACCTTC.

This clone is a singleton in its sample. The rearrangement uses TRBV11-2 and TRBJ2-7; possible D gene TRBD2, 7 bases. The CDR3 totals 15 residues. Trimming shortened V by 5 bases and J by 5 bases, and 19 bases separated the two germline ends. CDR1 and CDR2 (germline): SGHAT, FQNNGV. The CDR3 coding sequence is TGTGCCAGCAGCGTACTTGGGGGGGCGTTGAACGAGCAGTACTTC. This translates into CASSVLGGALNEQYF. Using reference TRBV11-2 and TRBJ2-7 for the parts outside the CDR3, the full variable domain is EAGVAQSPRYKIIEKRQSVAFWCNPISGHATLYWYQQILGQGPKLLIQFQNNGVVDDSQLPKDRFSAERLKGVDSTLKIQPAKLEDSAVYLCASSVLGGALNEQYFGPGTRLTVT.

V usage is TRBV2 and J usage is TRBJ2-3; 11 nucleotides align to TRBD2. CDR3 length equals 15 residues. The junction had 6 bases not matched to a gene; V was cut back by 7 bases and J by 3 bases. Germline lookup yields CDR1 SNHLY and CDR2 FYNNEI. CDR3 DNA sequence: TGTGCCAGCACTAGCGGGAGGTCGGGAACAGATACGCAGTATTTT. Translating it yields CASTSGRSGTDTQYF.

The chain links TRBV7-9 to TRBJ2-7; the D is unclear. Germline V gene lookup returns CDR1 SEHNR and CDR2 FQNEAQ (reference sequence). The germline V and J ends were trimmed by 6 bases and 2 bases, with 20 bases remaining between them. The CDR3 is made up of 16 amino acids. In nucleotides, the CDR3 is TGTGCCAGCAGGCGCGGAGACGGACGGCTGGCCTACGAGCAGTACTTC. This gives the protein CASRRGDGRLAYEQYF.

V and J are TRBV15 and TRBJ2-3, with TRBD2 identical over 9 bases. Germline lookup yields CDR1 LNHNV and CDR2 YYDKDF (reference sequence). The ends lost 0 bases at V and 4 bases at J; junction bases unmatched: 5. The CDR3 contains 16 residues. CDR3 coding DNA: TGTGCCACCAGCAGAGATGCGGGAGGGCTACCAGATACGCAGTATTTT. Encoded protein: CATSRDAGGLPDTQYF.

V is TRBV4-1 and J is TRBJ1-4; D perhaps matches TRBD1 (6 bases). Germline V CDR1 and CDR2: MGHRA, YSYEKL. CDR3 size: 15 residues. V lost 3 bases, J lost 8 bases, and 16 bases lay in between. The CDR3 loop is CASSHGQGLGEKLFF. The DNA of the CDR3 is TGCGCCAGCAGCCACGGGCAGGGGCTTGGGGAAAAACTGTTTTTT.

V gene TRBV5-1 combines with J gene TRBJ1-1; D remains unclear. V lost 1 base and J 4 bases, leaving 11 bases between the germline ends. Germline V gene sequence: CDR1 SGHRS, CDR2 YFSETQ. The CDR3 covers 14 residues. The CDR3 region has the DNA TGCGCCAGCAGCTTGTACAGAGAAGTCACTGAAGCTTTCTTT. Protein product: CASSLYREVTEAFF. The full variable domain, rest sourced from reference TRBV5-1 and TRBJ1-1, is KAGVTQTPRYLIKTRGQQVTLSCSPISGHRSVSWYQQTPGQGLQFLFEYFSETQRNKGNFPGRFSGRQFSNSRSEMNVSTLELGDSALYLCASSLYREVTEAFFGQGTRLTVV.

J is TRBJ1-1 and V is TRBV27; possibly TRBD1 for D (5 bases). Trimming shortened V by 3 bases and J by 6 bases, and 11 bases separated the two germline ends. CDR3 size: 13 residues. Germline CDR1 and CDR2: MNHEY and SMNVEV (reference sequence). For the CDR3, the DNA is TGTGCCAGCAGTTTGCTGGCGGGACCTGAAGCTTTCTTT. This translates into CASSLLAGPEAFF.

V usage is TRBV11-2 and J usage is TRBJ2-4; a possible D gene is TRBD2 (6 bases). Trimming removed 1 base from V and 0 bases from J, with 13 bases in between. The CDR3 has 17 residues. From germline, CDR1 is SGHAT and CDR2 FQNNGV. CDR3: CASSLAGVPLAKNIQYF. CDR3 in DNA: TGTGCCAGCAGCTTAGCGGGAGTGCCTCTAGCCAAAAACATTCAGTACTTC.

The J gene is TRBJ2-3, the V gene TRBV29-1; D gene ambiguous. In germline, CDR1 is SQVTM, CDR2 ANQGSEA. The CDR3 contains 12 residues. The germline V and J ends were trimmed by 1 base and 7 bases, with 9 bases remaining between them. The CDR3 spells CSVEAQLHTQYF. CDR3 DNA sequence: TGCAGCGTTGAAGCCCAACTTCATACGCAGTATTTT.

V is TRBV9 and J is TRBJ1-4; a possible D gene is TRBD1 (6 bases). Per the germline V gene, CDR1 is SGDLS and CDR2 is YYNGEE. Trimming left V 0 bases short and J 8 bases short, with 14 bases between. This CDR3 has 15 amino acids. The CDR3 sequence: CASSVAGGAGEKLFF. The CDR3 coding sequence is TGTGCCAGCAGCGTAGCGGGGGGCGCGGGGGAAAAACTGTTTTTT.

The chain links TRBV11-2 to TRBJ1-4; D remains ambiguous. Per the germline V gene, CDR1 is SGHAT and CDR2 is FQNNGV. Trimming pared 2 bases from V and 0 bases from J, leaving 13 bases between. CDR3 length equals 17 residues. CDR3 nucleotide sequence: TGTGCCAGCAGCTTAATGAACGTACCGGCAACTAATGAAAAACTGTTTTTT. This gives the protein CASSLMNVPATNEKLFF.

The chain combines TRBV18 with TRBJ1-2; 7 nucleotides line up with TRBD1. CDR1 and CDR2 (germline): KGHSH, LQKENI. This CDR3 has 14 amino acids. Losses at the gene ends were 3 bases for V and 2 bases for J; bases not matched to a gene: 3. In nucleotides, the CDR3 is TGTGCCAGCTCACCTCCGACAGGGAACTATGGCTACACCTTC. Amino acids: CASSPPTGNYGYTF.

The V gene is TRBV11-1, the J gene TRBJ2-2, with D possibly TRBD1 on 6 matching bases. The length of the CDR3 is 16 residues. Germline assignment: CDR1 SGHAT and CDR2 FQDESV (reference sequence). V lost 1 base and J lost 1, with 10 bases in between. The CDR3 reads CASSLGSGENTGELFF. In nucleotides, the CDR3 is TGTGCCAGCAGCTTAGGTTCAGGGGAGAACACCGGGGAGCTGTTTTTT.

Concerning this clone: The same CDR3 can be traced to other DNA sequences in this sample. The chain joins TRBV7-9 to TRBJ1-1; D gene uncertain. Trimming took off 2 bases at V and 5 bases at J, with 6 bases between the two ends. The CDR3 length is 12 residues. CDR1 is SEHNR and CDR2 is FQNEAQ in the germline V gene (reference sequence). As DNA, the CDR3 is TGTGCCAGCAGCTTACTGGGGACTGAAGCTTTCTTT. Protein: CASSLLGTEAFF.

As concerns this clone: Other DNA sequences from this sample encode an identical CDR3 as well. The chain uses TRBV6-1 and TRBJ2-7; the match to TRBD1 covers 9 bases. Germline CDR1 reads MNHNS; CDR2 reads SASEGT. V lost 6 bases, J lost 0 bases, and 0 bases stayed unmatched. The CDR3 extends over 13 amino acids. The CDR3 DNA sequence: TGTGCCAGCAGGGACAGGGGCTCCTACGAGCAGTACTTC. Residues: CASRDRGSYEQYF.

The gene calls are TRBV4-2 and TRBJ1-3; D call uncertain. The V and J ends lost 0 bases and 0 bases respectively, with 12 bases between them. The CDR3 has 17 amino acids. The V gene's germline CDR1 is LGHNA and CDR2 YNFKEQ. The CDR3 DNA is TGTGCCAGCAGCCAAGAGGCCTCCCCGAGCTCTGGAAACACCATATATTTT. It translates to CASSQEASPSSGNTIYF.

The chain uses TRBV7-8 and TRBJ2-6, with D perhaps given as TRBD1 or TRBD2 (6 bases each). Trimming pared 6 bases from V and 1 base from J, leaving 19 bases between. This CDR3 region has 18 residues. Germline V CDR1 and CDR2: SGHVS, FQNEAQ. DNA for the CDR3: TGTGCCAGCAGGGTACCAAAGGGGGGAGTTTCTGGGGCCAACGTCCTGACTTTC. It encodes CASRVPKGGVSGANVLTF.